This TCR beta chain was captured in a study of T cell responses to AZD1222 COVID-19 vaccine. This CDR3 contains 15 residues. Germline V gene lookup returns CDR1 MNHEY and CDR2 SMNVEV (reference sequence). Trimming removed 6 bases at V and 1 base at J, with 16 bases between. Study-wide results and limits: Nearly half of spike-specific TCRs reportedly target variant regions that are unmutated in the B.1.351 and B.1.1.7 variants. Repertoire samples came only from after the peak T cell response. Donors in the cohort were predominantly white British and more often female, and clonal diversity was possibly underestimated. Increases in Spike-specific TCR breadth and depth were seen after two AZD1222 doses.

Libraries were prepared by immunoSEQ multiplex PCR; TCRdb keeps only in-frame clonotypes and omits some of them. The sample lists over 120,000 clones, 80% to 95% occurring once. Remarks on this clone: Its target is unknown.

The source was peripheral blood, collected on day 0 of AZD1222 vaccination. This chain connects TRBV27 to TRBJ2-7; D is perhaps TRBD2 (6 bases). This TCR was recovered from an adult in good health. CDR3 DNA sequence: TGTGCCAGCAGACCTGGGGGGAGAAGGTCCTACGAGCAGTACTTC. It translates to CASRPGGRRSYEQYF.